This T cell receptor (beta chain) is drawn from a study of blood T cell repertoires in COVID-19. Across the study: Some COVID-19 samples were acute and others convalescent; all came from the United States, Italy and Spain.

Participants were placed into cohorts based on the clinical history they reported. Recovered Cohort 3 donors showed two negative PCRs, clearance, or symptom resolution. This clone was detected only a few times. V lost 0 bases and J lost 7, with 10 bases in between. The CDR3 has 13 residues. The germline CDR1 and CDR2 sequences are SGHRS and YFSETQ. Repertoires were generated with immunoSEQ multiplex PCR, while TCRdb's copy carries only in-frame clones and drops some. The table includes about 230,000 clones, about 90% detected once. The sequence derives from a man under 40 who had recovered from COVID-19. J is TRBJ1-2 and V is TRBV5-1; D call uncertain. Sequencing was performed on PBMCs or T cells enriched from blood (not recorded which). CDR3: CASSLAAVSGYTF. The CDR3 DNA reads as TGCGCCAGCAGCTTGGCAGCGGTTAGTGGCTACACCTTC.